The 5 T cell receptor beta chains below all came from one sample that was sequenced in a study of sequential checkpoint blockade in melanoma. Clones were read by immunoSEQ multiplex PCR, and TCRdb kept only the in-frame ones, dropping some. The sample yields several thousand clones, roughly 60% seen once. The treatment: randomized to nivolumab then ipilimumab (arm A) or the reverse (arm B). The sample was CD8+ T cells sorted from blood (inferred from file names), taken from a patient given nivolumab and ipilimumab in sequence. The receptor set was obtained from a human donor with melanoma.

The rearrangement joins TRBV4-2 to TRBJ2-1; D is undetermined. The CDR3 is 12 residues long. The germline V gene has CDR1 LGHNA and CDR2 YNFKEQ. Trimming removed 6 bases from V and 4 bases from J, with 7 bases in between. For the CDR3, the DNA is TGTGCCAGCAGTGTTCCTTACAATGAGCAGTTCTTC. Protein: CASSVPYNEQFF.

This clone is a singleton in its sample. In DNA form, the CDR3 reads TGTGCCAGCAGTCACGGGACAGGGGGCAACTATGGCTACACCTTC. This encodes CASSHGTGGNYGYTF. The rearrangement uses TRBV27 and TRBJ1-2, with 12 bases matching TRBD1. The V segment lost 5 bases and the J segment 2 bases; nucleotides outside the gene matches: 3. This CDR3 comprises 15 residues. Germline CDR1 and CDR2: MNHEY and SMNVEV (reference sequence).

This clone occurred once. The V and J genes are TRBV25-1 and TRBJ1-1, with D possibly TRBD1 on 5 matching bases. V was cut by 1 base and J by 5 bases, with 8 bases left in between. The CDR3 loop spans 13 amino acids. Germline lookup yields CDR1 MGHDK and CDR2 SYGVNS. Here the CDR3 DNA reads TGTGCCAGCAGTGAATTCGGGGGGACTGAAGCTTTCTTT. Amino acids: CASSEFGGTEAFF. The whole variable domain, filled in from reference TRBV25-1 and TRBJ1-1, reads EADIYQTPRYLVIGTGKKITLECSQTMGHDKMYWYQQDPGMELHLIHYSYGVNSTEKGDLSSESTVSRIRTEHFPLTLESARPSHTSQYLCASSEFGGTEAFFGQGTRLTVV.

This chain links TRBV4-1 with TRBJ1-2; 9 positions agree with TRBD1. The CDR3 covers 16 residues. The trim removed 0 bases at V and 4 bases at J, leaving 6 bases unmatched. In germline, CDR1 is MGHRA, CDR2 YSYEKL. CDR3 DNA: TGCGCCAGCAGCCAAGATAGGACAGGGGACACCTATGGCTACACCTTC. This gives the protein CASSQDRTGDTYGYTF.

This clone was counted a single time. This chain connects TRBV7-9 to TRBJ1-5, with D perhaps matching TRBD1 (5 bases). The CDR3 has 14 residues. Germline V gene lookup returns CDR1 SEHNR and CDR2 FQNEAQ (reference sequence). The V end lost 3 bases, the J end lost 0 bases, and 6 bases lay between the germline ends. The CDR3 region has the DNA TGTGCCAGCAGCTTGACAGCTAGCAATCAGCCCCAGCATTTT. This codes for CASSLTASNQPQHF.